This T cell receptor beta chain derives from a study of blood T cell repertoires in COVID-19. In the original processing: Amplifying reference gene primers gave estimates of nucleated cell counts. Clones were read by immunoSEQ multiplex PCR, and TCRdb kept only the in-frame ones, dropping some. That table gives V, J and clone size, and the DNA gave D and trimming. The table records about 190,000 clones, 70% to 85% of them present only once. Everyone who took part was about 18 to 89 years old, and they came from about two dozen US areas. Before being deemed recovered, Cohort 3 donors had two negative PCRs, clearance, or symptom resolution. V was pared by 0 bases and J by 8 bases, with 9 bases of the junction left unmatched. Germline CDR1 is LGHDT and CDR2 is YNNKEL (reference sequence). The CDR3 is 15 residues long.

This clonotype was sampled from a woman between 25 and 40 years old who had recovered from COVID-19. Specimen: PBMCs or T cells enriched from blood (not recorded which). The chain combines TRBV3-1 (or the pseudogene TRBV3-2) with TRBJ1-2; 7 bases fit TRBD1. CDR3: CASSQERQGGSGYTF. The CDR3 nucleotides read TGTGCCAGCAGCCAAGAAAGACAGGGCGGTTCCGGCTACACCTTC.